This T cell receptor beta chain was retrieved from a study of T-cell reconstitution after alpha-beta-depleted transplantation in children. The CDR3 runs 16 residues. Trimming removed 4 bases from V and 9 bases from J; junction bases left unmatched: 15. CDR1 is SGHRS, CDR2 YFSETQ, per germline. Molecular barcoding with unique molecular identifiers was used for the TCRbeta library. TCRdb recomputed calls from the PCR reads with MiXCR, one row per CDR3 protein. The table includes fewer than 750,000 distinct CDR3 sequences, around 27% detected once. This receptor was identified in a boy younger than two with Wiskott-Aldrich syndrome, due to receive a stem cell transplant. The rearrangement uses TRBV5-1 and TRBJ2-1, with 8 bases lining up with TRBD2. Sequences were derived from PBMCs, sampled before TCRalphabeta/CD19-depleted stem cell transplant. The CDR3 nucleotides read TGCGCCAGCAGCGGGAGCGGGAGTAGTAGTGCCGGTGAGCAGTTCTTC. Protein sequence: CASSGSGSSSAGEQFF.